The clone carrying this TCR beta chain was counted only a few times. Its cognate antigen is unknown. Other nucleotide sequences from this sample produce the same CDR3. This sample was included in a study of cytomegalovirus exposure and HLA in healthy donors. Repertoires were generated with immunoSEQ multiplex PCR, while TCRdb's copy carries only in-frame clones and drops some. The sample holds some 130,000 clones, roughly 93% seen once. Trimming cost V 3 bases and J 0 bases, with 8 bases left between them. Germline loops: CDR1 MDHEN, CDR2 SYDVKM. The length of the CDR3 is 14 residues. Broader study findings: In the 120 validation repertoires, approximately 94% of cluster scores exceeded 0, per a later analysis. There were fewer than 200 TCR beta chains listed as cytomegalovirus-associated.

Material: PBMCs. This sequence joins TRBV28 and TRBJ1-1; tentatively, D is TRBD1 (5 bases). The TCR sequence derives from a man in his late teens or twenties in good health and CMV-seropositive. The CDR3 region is CASSLGQMNTEAFF. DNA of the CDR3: TGTGCCAGCAGTTTGGGGCAGATGAACACTGAAGCTTTCTTT.